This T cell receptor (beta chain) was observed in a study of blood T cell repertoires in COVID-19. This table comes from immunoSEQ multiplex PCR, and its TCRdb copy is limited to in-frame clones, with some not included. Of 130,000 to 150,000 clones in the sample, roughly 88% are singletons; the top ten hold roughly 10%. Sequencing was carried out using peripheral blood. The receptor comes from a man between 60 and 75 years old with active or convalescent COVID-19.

Written as DNA, the CDR3 is TGTGCCAGCAGTGACTCGAAGACCAGGGGATATAATTCACCCCTCCACTTT. Translation gives CASSDSKTRGYNSPLHF. The gene calls are TRBV6-4 and TRBJ1-6; tentative D call: TRBD1 (6 bases). V lost 0 bases and J 4 bases, leaving 13 bases between the germline ends. The CDR3 spans 17 residues. The V gene's germline CDR1 is MRHNA and CDR2 SNTAGT.